The 22 T cell receptor beta chains listed next were all sequenced from one sample in a study of blood T cell repertoires in COVID-19. Data came from immunoSEQ multiplex PCR; TCRdb stores just in-frame clones and leaves some out. The data hold around 150,000 clones, with 88% observed a single time. The sample comprised peripheral blood. The receptors here all came from a human donor with COVID-19, enrolled during active disease. The donor label of this sample is uncertain.

The chain employs TRBV5-6 and TRBJ1-1; D unresolved. CDR1 and CDR2 (germline): SGHDT, YYEEEE. This CDR3 is built from 13 residues. The V end was cut by 2 bases, the J end by 5 bases, with 10 bases between. CDR3 sequence (DNA): TGTGCCAGCAGCTTTCCCCCGAGAACTGAAGCTTTCTTT. Translation gives CASSFPPRTEAFF.

V usage is TRBV28 and J usage is TRBJ1-1; D remains ambiguous. With 7 bases removed from V and 1 base from J, the gap between germline ends came to 10 bases. The CDR3 is made up of 13 amino acids. CDR1 MDHEN and CDR2 SYDVKM come from the germline V gene. The CDR3 region is CASTATENTEAFF. CDR3 in DNA: TGTGCCAGCACCGCGACTGAGAACACTGAAGCTTTCTTT.

A single count supports this clone. The chain has TRBV3-1 (or the pseudogene TRBV3-2) and TRBJ1-1; D unresolved. This CDR3 has 14 residues. With 6 bases removed from V and 3 bases from J, the gap between germline ends came to 14 bases. Germline V gives CDR1 LGHDT, CDR2 YNNKEL (reference sequence). This chain's CDR3 is CASSRGVSDTEAFF. In DNA form, the CDR3 reads TGTGCCAGCAGTCGTGGGGTTAGCGACACTGAAGCTTTCTTT.

The rearrangement links TRBV10-3 to TRBJ2-7, with 11 bases matching TRBD1. V gave up 4 bases and J gave up 2 bases; unmatched junction bases: 1. Germline CDR1 and CDR2: ENHRY and SYGVKD. This CDR3 region has 14 residues. The CDR3 loop reads CAISGGQGAYEQYF. For the CDR3, the DNA is TGTGCCATCAGTGGGGGACAGGGGGCCTACGAGCAGTACTTC.

The genes are TRBV28 and TRBJ2-6, with TRBD2 matching over 15 bases. Trimming removed 6 bases from V and 4 bases from J; junction bases left unmatched: 7. The CDR3 spans 18 residues. Germline assignment: CDR1 MDHEN and CDR2 SYDVKM. CDR3 sequence reads: CASRKGTSGGLGANVLTF. In DNA, the CDR3 is TGTGCCAGCAGAAAAGGGACTAGCGGGGGGCTCGGGGCCAACGTCCTGACTTTC.

The CDR3 loop is CASSPRTGANTEAFF. The CDR3 DNA follows: TGTGCCAGCTCACCACGGACAGGAGCGAACACTGAAGCTTTCTTT. The rearrangement uses TRBV18 and TRBJ1-1, with 7 bases that match TRBD1. The CDR3 is 15 residues long. The germline CDR1 and CDR2 sequences are KGHSH and LQKENI. V trimming: 1 base; J trimming: 1 base; junction bases outside the gene matches: 3.

The chain couples TRBV5-1 to TRBJ1-6, with D possibly being TRBD1 (6 bases). The CDR3 consists of 15 residues. The germline V gene encodes CDR1 SGHRS and CDR2 YFSETQ. Trimming shortened V by 0 bases and J by 9 bases, and 13 bases separated the two germline ends. CDR3: CASSLGGGAGSPLHF. CDR3 bases: TGCGCCAGCAGCTTGGGCGGGGGCGCAGGTTCACCCCTCCACTTT.

This chain links TRBV9 with TRBJ2-1, with D tentatively TRBD2 (5 bases). The V gene's germline CDR1 is SGDLS and CDR2 YYNGEE. V gave up 5 bases and J gave up 6 bases, with 15 bases separating them. This CDR3 contains 14 residues. The CDR3 loop reads CASSKEVESNEQFF. The CDR3 coding sequence is TGTGCCAGCAGTAAGGAGGTAGAATCCAATGAGCAGTTCTTC.

The gene calls are TRBV5-1 and TRBJ1-4; 8 positions match TRBD1. Germline V gene sequence: CDR1 SGHRS, CDR2 YFSETQ. The trim removed 5 bases at V and 0 bases at J, leaving 6 bases unmatched. The CDR3 contains 16 residues. This CDR3 is CASRPTGQATNEKLFF. CDR3 DNA: TGCGCCAGCAGACCCACGGGACAGGCAACTAATGAAAAACTGTTTTTT.

CDR3 loop: CASGKNQGSPLHF. The CDR3 DNA sequence: TGTGCCAGCGGCAAGAACCAGGGTTCACCCCTCCACTTT. This rearrangement joins TRBV6-5 to TRBJ1-6; D might be TRBD1 (5 bases). Germline lookup yields CDR1 MNHEY and CDR2 SVGAGI. V dropped 8 bases and J dropped 9 bases, with 14 bases sitting between them. The CDR3 spans 13 residues.

The rearrangement joins TRBV7-2 to TRBJ2-7; 8 bases match TRBD2. CDR3 length equals 15 residues. Germline trimming cut 4 bases from V and 4 bases from J; bases unmatched to any gene: 9. CDR1 SGHTA and CDR2 FQGNSA come from the germline V gene. CDR3 protein: CASSYAGGTSYEQYF. CDR3 DNA: TGTGCCAGCAGCTATGCGGGGGGTACTTCATACGAGCAGTACTTC.

The genes are TRBV27 and TRBJ1-1, with 7 bases aligning to TRBD1. The J segment lost 9 bases and the V segment lost 5 bases, leaving 9 bases of the junction unmatched. This CDR3 spans 13 amino acids. Germline V gives CDR1 MNHEY, CDR2 SMNVEV (reference sequence). CDR3 sequence: CASSRQSGGKAFF. As DNA, the CDR3 is TGTGCCAGCAGTCGACAGTCAGGGGGTAAAGCTTTCTTT.

V gene TRBV30 combines with J gene TRBJ1-1, with D possibly being TRBD1 (5 bases). Germline V gene data show CDR1 as GTSNPN and CDR2 as SVGIG (reference sequence). V shed 1 base and J shed 3 bases, with 9 bases lying between them. This CDR3 comprises 13 residues. CDR3 DNA: TGTGCCTGGAGTGCCAGGGAGGACACTGAAGCTTTCTTT. Residues: CAWSAREDTEAFF.

This rearrangement joins TRBV7-3 to TRBJ2-3; TRBD2 matches 7 bases. From germline, CDR1 is SGHTA and CDR2 FQGTGA. This CDR3 is 15 amino acids long. With 2 bases clipped from V and 1 base from J, the junction kept 3 bases outside the gene matches. The CDR3 here is CASSLWAGGTDTQYF. Here the CDR3 DNA reads TGTGCCAGCAGCTTATGGGCGGGGGGCACAGATACGCAGTATTTT.

The chain joins TRBV11-2 to TRBJ2-2; possible D gene TRBD2, 5 bases. Trimming removed 6 bases from V and 1 base from J, with 9 bases in between. The CDR3 has 14 residues. Per the germline V gene, CDR1 is SGHAT and CDR2 is FQNNGV. CDR3: CASRWSGNTGELFF. In DNA form, the CDR3 reads TGTGCCAGCAGGTGGAGCGGGAACACCGGGGAGCTGTTTTTT.

The J gene is TRBJ1-1, the V gene TRBV10-3, with 7 bases aligning to TRBD1. Trimming removed 6 bases from V and 2 bases from J; junction bases left unmatched: 3. The CDR3 is 13 residues long. Germline loops: CDR1 ENHRY, CDR2 SYGVKD. The CDR3 bases are TGTGCCATCAGAGGACAGGACAACACTGAAGCTTTCTTT. This codes for CAIRGQDNTEAFF.

This chain uses TRBV12-3 or TRBV12-4 with TRBJ1-4; D might be TRBD1 (5 bases). V gave up 6 bases and J gave up 8 bases, with 13 bases separating them. The CDR3 totals 13 residues. The CDR3 reads CASRGAGREKLFF. The CDR3 nucleotides read TGTGCCAGCAGAGGGGCAGGTAGAGAAAAACTGTTTTTT.

The chain combines TRBV19 with TRBJ2-1; 8 nucleotides line up with TRBD2. Germline assignment: CDR1 LNHDA and CDR2 SQIVND (reference sequence). CDR3 length equals 15 residues. Trimming at V came to 5 bases and at J to 6 bases, leaving 9 bases not matched to a gene. DNA for the CDR3: TGTGCCAGTAGTTCCTTGCGGGGGGAATCCAATGAGCAGTTCTTC. It is translated as CASSSLRGESNEQFF.

This clone came up once. J is TRBJ1-1 and V is TRBV29-1, with D uncertain. V was cut by 0 bases and J by 1 base, with 6 bases left in between. The V gene's germline CDR1 is SQVTM and CDR2 ANQGSEA. CDR3 length: 13 amino acids. CDR3 nucleotides: TGCAGCGTTGAAGAACAAAGGAACACTGAAGCTTTCTTT. Protein: CSVEEQRNTEAFF.

In nucleotides, the CDR3 is TGTGCCAGCAGCTTAACAAGCGGGAGGCTCTACAATGAGCAGTTCTTC. Protein sequence: CASSLTSGRLYNEQFF. This rearrangement joins TRBV7-6 to TRBJ2-1; 9 bases match TRBD2. The ends lost 2 bases at V and 3 bases at J; junction bases unmatched: 5. This CDR3 contains 16 residues. Germline CDR1 is SGHVS and CDR2 is FNYEAQ.

The J gene is TRBJ1-3, the V gene TRBV18; tentative D call: TRBD1 (5 bases). Germline V lookup: CDR1 KGHSH, CDR2 LQKENI. This CDR3 region has 16 residues. The V and J ends lost 3 bases and 1 base respectively, with 13 bases between them. The CDR3 here is CASSPPRGGSGNTIYF. CDR3 DNA: TGTGCCAGCTCACCCCCACGGGGGGGGTCTGGAAACACCATATATTTT.

CDR3 sequence (DNA): TGTGCCACCAGTGATTACAGGGACAGTCGGGACACAGATACGCAGTATTTT. Its translation: CATSDYRDSRDTDTQYF. The chain employs TRBV24-1 and TRBJ2-3, with 7 bases that match TRBD1. Germline V gene sequence: CDR1 KGHDR, CDR2 SFDVKD. The CDR3 loop spans 17 amino acids. V lost 2 bases to trimming and J lost 2 bases; unmatched junction nucleotides: 9.